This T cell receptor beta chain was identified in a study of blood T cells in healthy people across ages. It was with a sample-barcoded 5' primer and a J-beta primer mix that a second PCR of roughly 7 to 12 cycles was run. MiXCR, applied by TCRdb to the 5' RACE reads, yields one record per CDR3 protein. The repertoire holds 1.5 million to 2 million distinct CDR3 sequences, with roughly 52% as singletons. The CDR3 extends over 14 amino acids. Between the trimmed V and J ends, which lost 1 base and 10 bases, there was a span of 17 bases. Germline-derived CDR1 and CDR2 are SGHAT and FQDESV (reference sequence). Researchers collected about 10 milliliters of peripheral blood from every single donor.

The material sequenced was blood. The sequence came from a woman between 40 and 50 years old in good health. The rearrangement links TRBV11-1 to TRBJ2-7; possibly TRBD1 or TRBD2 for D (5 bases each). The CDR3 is CASSLGGSQEIQYF. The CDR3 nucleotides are TGTGCCAGCAGCTTAGGGGGGTCCCAAGAGATCCAGTACTTC.